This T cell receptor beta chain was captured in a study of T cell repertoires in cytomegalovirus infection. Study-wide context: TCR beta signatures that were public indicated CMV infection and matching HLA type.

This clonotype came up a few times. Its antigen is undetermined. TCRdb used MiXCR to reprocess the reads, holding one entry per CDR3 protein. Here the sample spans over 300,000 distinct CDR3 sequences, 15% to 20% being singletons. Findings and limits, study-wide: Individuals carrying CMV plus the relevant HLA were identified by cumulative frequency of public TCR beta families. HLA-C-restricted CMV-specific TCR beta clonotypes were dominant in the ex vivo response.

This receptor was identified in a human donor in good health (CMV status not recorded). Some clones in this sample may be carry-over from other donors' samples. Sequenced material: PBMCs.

The CDR3 reads CSARRPNTEAFF. DNA of the CDR3: TGCAGTGCTAGAAGGCCTAACACTGAAGCTTTCTTT. This chain links TRBV20-1 with TRBJ1-1; D is uncertain. Per the germline V gene, CDR1 is DFQATT and CDR2 is SNEGSKA (reference sequence). Trimming took off 2 bases at V and 2 bases at J, with 6 bases between the two ends. The CDR3 covers 12 residues.